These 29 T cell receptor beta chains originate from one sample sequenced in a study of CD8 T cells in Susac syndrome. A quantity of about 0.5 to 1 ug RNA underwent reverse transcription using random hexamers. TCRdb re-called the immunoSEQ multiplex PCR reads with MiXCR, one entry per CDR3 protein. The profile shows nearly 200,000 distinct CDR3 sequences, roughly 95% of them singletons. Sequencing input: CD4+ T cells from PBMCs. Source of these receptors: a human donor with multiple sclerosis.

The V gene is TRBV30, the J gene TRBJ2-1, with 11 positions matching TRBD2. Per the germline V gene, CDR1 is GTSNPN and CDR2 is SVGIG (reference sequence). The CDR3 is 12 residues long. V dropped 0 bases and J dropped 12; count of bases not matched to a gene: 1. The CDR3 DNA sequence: TGTGCCTGGAGTGTACTAGCGGGAGTGCAGTTCTTC. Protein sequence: CAWSVLAGVQFF.

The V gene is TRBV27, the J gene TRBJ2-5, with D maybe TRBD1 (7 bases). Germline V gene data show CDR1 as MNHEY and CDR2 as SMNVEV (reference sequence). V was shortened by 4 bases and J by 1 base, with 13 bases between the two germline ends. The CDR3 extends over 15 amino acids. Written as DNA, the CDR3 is TGTGCCAGCAGTTCCGCGGGGACAGCCCAAGAGACCCAGTACTTC. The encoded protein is CASSSAGTAQETQYF.

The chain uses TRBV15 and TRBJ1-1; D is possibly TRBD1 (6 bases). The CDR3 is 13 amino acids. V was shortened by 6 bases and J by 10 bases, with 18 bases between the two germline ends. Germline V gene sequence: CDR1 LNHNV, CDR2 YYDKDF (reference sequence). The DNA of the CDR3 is TGTGCCACCAGGCCAACAGGGCTCCCAGGAGCTTTCTTT. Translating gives CATRPTGLPGAFF.

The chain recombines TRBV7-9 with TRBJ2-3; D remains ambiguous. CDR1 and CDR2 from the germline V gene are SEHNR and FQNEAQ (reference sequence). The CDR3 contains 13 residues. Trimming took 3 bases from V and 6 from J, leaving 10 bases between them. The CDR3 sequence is CASSFDPVDTQYF. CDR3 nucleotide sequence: TGTGCCAGCAGCTTTGACCCGGTCGATACGCAGTATTTT. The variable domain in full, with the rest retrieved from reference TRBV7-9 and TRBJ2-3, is DTGVSQNPRHKITKRGQNVTFRCDPISEHNRLYWYRQTLGQGPEFLTYFQNEAQLEKSRLLSDRFSAERPKGSFSTLEIQRTEQGDSAMYLCASSFDPVDTQYFGPGTRLTVL.

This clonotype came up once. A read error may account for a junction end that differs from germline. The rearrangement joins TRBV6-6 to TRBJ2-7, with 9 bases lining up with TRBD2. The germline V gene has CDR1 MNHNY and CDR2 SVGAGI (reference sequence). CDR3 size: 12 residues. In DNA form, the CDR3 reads TGCGCAAGCGGGAGGAGTGCCTACGAGCAGTACTTC. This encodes CASGRSAYEQYF.

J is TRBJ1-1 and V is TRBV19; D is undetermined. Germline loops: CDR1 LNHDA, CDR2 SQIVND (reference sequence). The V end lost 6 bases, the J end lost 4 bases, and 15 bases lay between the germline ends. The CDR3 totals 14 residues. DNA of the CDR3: TGTGCCAGTAGCCCTCTGGTTGGGAGCACTGAAGCTTTCTTT. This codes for CASSPLVGSTEAFF. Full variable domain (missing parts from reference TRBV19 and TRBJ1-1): DGGITQSPKYLFRKEGQNVTLSCEQNLNHDAMYWYRQDPGQGLRLIYYSQIVNDFQKGDIAEGYSVSREKKESFPLTVTSAQKNPTAFYLCASSPLVGSTEAFFGQGTRLTVV.

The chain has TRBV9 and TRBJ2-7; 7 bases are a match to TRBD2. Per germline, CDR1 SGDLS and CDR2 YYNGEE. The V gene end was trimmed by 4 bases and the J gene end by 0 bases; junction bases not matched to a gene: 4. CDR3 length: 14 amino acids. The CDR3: CASSFGGGSYEQYF. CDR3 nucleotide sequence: TGTGCCAGCAGCTTTGGCGGGGGCTCCTACGAGCAGTACTTC.

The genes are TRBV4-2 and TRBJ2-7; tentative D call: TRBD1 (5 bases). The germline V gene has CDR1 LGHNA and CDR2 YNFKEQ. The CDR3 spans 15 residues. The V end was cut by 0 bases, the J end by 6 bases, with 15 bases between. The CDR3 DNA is TGTGCCAGCAGCCAAGATCTTCCAGGGTCAGGCGAGCAGTACTTC. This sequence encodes CASSQDLPGSGEQYF.

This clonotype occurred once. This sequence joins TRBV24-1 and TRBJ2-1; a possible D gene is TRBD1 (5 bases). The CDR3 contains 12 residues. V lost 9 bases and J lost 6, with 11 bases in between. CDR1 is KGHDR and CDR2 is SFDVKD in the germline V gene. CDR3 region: CATEARVNEQFF. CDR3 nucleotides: TGTGCCACCGAGGCCAGGGTCAATGAGCAGTTCTTC.

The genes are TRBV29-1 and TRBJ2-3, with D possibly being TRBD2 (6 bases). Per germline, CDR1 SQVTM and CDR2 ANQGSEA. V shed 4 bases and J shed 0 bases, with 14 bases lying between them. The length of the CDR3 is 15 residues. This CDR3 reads CSVARGLLSTDTQYF. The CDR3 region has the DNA TGCAGCGTTGCCCGGGGACTTCTTAGCACAGATACGCAGTATTTT.

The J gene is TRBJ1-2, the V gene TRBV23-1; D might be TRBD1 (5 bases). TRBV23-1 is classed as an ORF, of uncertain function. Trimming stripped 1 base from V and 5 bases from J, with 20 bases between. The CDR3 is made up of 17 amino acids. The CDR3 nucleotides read TGCGCCAGCAGTCAATGGGGGACTCACCAGGTGGGATATGGCTACACCTTC. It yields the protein CASSQWGTHQVGYGYTF.

In DNA form, the CDR3 reads TGTGCCTCGAGGGAGGCCGGGGAGCTGTTTTTT. Translating it yields CASREAGELFF. This rearrangement joins TRBV30 to TRBJ2-2; D may be TRBD2 (6 bases). The V end lost 7 bases, the J end lost 6 bases, and 9 bases lay between the germline ends. The CDR3 spans 11 residues. The germline V gene encodes CDR1 GTSNPN and CDR2 SVGIG (reference sequence).

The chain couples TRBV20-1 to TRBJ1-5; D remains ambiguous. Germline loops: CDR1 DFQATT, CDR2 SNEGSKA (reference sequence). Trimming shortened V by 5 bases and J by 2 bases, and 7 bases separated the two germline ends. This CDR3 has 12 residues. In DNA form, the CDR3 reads TGCAGTGCTGGAAGGGGCAATCAGCCCCAGCATTTT. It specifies CSAGRGNQPQHF.

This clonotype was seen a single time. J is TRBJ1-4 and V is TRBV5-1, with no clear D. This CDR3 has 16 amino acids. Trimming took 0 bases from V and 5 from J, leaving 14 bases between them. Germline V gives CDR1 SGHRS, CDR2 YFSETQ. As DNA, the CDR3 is TGCGCCAGCAGCTTGGCCGGTCGGGGATTAAATGAAAAACTGTTTTTT. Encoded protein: CASSLAGRGLNEKLFF.

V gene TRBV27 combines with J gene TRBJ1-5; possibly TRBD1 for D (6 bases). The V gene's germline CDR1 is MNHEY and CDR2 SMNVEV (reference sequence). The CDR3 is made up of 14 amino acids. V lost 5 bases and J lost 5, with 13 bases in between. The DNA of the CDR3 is TGTGCCAGCAGTGCCGACAGGACGTATCAGCCCCAGCATTTT. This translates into CASSADRTYQPQHF.

CDR3 amino acids: CASSVREGSGELFF. CDR3 in DNA: TGTGCCAGCAGCGTGAGGGAGGGTTCCGGGGAGCTGTTTTTT. The rearrangement links TRBV11-3 to TRBJ2-2; 7 bases line up with TRBD2. This CDR3 is 14 amino acids long. V lost 5 bases, J lost 6 bases, and 6 bases stayed unmatched. Germline CDR1 and CDR2: SGHNT and YENEEA.

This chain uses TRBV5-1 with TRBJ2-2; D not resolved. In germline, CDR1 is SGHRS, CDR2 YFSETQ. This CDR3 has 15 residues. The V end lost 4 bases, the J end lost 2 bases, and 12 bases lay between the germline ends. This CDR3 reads CASSLGNINTGELFF. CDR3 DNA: TGCGCCAGCAGCCTTGGGAATATTAACACCGGGGAGCTGTTTTTT.

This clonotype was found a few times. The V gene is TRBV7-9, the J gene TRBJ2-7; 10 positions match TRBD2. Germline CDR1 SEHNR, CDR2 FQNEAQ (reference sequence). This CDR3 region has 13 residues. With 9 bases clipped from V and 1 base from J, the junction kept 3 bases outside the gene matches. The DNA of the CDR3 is TGTGCCAGTCGGACTAGCGGATCCTACGAGCAGTACTTC. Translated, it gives CASRTSGSYEQYF.

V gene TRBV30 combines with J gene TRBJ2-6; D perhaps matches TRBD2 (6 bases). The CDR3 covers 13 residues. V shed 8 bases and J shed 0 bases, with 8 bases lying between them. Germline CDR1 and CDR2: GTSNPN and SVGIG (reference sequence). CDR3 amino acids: CAGGSSGANVLTF. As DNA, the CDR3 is TGTGCCGGAGGGAGCTCTGGGGCCAACGTCCTGACTTTC.

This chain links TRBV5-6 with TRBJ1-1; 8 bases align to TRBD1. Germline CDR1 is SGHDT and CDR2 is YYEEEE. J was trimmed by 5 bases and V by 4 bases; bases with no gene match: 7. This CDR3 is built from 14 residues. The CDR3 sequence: CASSPDRGKTEAFF. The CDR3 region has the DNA TGTGCCAGCAGCCCTGACAGGGGAAAAACTGAAGCTTTCTTT. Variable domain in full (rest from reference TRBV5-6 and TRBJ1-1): DAGVTQSPTHLIKTRGQQVTLRCSPKSGHDTVSWYQQALGQGPQFIFQYYEEEERQRGNFPDRFSGHQFPNYSSELNVNALLLGDSALYLCASSPDRGKTEAFFGQGTRLTVV.

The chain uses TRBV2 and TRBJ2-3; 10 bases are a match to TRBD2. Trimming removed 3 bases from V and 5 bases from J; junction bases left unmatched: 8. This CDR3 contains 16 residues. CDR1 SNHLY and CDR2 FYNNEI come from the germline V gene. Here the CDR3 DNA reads TGTGCCAGCAGTGAGCGGTTAGCGGGGGGCAGAGATACGCAGTATTTT. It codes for CASSERLAGGRDTQYF.

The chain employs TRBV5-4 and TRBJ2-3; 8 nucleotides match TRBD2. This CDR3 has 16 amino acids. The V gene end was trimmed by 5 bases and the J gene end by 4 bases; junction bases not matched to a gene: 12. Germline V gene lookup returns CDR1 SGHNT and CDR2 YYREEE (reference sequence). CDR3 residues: CASSSHASGGSDTQYF. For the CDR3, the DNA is TGTGCCAGCAGTTCCCACGCCAGCGGGGGTTCAGATACGCAGTATTTT.

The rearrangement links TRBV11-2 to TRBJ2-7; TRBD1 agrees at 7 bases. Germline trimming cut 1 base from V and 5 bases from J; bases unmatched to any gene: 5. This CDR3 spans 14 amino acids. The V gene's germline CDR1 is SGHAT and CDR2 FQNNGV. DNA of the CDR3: TGTGCCAGCAGCTTAGGCAGGGGGTCCGACGAGCAGTACTTC. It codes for CASSLGRGSDEQYF.

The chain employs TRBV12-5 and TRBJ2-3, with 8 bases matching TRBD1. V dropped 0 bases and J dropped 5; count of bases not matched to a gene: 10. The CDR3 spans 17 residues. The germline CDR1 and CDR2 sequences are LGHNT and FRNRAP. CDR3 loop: CASGLVLRDRGGDTQYF. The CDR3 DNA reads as TGTGCTAGTGGTTTGGTACTTCGCGACAGGGGAGGAGATACGCAGTATTTT.

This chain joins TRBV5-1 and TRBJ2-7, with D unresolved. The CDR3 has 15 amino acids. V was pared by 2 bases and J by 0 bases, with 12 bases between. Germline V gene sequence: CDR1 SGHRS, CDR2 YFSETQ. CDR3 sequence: CASSFPGRSSYEQYF. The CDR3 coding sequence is TGCGCCAGCAGCTTCCCGGGCCGGAGCTCCTACGAGCAGTACTTC.

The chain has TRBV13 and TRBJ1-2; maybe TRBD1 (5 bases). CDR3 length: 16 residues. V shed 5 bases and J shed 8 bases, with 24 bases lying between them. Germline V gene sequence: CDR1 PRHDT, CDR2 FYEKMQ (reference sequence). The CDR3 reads CASSATRQPSARGYTF. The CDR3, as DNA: TGTGCCAGCAGCGCAACTAGACAGCCCTCTGCTCGGGGCTACACCTTC.

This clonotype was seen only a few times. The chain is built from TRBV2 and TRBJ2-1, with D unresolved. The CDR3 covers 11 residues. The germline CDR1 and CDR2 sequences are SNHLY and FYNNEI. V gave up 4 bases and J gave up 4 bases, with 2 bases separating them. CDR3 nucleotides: TGTGCCAGCAGTGTTTACAATGAGCAGTTCTTC. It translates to CASSVYNEQFF.

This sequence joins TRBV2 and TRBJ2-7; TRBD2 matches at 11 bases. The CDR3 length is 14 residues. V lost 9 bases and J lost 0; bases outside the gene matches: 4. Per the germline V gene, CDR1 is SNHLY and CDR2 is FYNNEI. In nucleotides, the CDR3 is TGTGCCAGGGGACTAGCGGATGCCTCCTACGAGCAGTACTTC. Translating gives CARGLADASYEQYF. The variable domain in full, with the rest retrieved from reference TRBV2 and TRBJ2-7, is EPEVTQTPSHQVTQMGQEVILRCVPISNHLYFYWYRQILGQKVEFLVSFYNNEISEKSEIFDDQFSVERPDGSNFTLKIRSTKLEDSAMYFCARGLADASYEQYFGPGTRLTVT.

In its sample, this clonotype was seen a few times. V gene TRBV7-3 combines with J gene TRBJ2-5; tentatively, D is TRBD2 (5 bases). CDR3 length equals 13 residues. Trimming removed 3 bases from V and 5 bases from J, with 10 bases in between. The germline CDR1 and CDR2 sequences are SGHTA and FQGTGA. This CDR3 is CASSLGSGETQYF. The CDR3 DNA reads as TGTGCCAGCAGCTTGGGTTCGGGGGAGACCCAGTACTTC.